This TCR beta chain originates from a study of CD8 T cells in ankylosing spondylitis. The study's findings and limits: In peripheral blood, disease-linked CD8+ clones occurred at relatively low frequencies. Blood from ankylosing spondylitis patients appeared to carry a characteristic roughly 8-variant TCR beta motif. Clones tied to disease were said to be significantly enriched in matched ankylosing spondylitis synovial fluid.

TCRdb redid the calling of the 5' RACE reads with MiXCR, one entry per CDR3 protein. The sample records hundreds of thousands of distinct CDR3 sequences, 12% being singletons. On this clonotype: Its antigen is not known. It may be a read error: a sequence one base away is much more abundant.

From germline, CDR1 is MGHDK and CDR2 SYGVNS. The CDR3 is 13 amino acids. This TCR came from a male donor with ankylosing spondylitis. What was sequenced was blood, either unsorted or a sorted T cell fraction (not recorded which). The chain joins TRBV25-1 to TRBJ2-5; no firm D call. The CDR3 is CDSATFDGETQYF. DNA of the CDR3: TGTGACAGCGCTACGTTCGATGGGGAGACCCAGTACTTC.